The rows below give T cell receptor beta chains drawn from one sample of a study of blood T cell repertoires in COVID-19. Sequenced by immunoSEQ multiplex PCR; TCRdb stores in-frame clones only, minus some. The profile shows 100,000 to 150,000 clones, approximately 80% of them singletons. The sequenced sample consisted of peripheral blood. These receptors came from a man in his 60s with acute or convalescent COVID-19. CDR3s include the opening cysteine and the closing phenylalanine or tryptophan. The D gene is left open where the match is weak.

d_call cdr3_length j_call v_call cdr3_aa
TRBD1 13 TRBJ1-4 TRBV28 CASRFQGVEKLFF
TRBD1 14 TRBJ1-5 TRBV28 CASRRDRGNQPQHF
. 13 TRBJ2-4 TRBV28 CASSQGILNIQYF
TRBD1 14 TRBJ2-7 TRBV2 CASSGGQAPVGQYF
TRBD1 14 TRBJ1-5 TRBV5-5 CASRAGQFDQPQHF
TRBD1 15 TRBJ2-2 TRBV6-4 CASKRGDRGTGELFF
TRBD2 17 TRBJ2-5 TRBV5-1 CASSITTSGRLKETQYF
. 14 TRBJ1-1 TRBV5-1 CASSADRPSTEAFF
TRBD2 16 TRBJ2-5 TRBV7-2 CASSLVAGGSQETQYF
. 15 TRBJ2-7 TRBV11-2 CASSHYDTPSYEQYF
. 16 TRBJ2-1 TRBV6-2/TRBV6-3 CASSTPGLPTYNEQFF
TRBD2 15 TRBJ2-7 TRBV7-9 CASSWWGREEGKQYF
. 14 TRBJ2-3 TRBV7-3 CASKEAGNTDTQYF
. 14 TRBJ1-2 TRBV10-1 CASSPSAVGYGYTF
. 12 TRBJ1-4 TRBV5-1 CASSLDRLKLFF
. 16 TRBJ2-6 TRBV5-1 CASSLQWSSGANVLTF
TRBD1 16 TRBJ1-1 TRBV28 CASSLTGARRGTEAFF
TRBD1 18 TRBJ2-6 TRBV28 CASRPLGTGSSGANVLTF
. 16 TRBJ1-1 TRBV27 CASSLLTGTPYTEAFF
TRBD1 15 TRBJ1-1 TRBV28 CASRTTGGLRTEAFF
. 15 TRBJ2-7 TRBV7-6 CASSLDRDSSYEQYF
TRBD1 19 TRBJ2-6 TRBV12-5 CASGPLRQGFLPGANVLTF
. 14 TRBJ2-3 TRBV2 CASSGGVTTDTQYF
TRBD2 15 TRBJ2-3 TRBV24-1 CATSDVAGEGDTQYF
. 16 TRBJ2-7 TRBV7-9 CASSYSRTGTLGGQYF
TRBD1 14 TRBJ2-7 TRBV6-5 CASSNPGGVYEQYF
TRBD1 15 TRBJ1-3 TRBV9 CASSPRTGTGNTIYF